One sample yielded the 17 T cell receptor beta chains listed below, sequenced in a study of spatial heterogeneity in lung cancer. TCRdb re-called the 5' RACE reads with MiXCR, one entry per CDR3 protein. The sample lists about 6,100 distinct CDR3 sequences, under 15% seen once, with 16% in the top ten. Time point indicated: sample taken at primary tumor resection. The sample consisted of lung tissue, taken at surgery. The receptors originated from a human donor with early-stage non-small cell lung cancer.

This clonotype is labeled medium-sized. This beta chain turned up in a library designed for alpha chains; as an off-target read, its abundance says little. The CDR3 spells CASSLQPGVGGYTF. CDR3 sequence (DNA): TGTGCCAGCTCACTCCAACCCGGGGTCGGCGGCTACACCTTC. The rearrangement links TRBV18 to TRBJ1-2, with D unclear. Trimming pared 4 bases from V and 8 bases from J, leaving 17 bases between. CDR3 length equals 14 residues. Germline V gene data show CDR1 as KGHSH and CDR2 as LQKENI.

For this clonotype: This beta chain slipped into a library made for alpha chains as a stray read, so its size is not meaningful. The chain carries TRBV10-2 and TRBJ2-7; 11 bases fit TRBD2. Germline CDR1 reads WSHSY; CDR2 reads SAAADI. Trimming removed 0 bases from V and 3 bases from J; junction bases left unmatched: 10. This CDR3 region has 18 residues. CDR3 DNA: TGCGCCAGCAGTGAGTCACGATACGTACTAGCGGGAGACTACGAGCAGTACTTC. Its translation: CASSESRYVLAGDYEQYF.

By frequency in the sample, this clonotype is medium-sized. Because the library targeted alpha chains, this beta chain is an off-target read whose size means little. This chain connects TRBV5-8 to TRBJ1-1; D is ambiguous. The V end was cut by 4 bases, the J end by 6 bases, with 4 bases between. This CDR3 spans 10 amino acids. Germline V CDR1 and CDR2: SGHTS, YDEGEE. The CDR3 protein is CASSRPEAFF. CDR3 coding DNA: TGTGCCAGCAGCCGGCCTGAAGCTTTCTTT.

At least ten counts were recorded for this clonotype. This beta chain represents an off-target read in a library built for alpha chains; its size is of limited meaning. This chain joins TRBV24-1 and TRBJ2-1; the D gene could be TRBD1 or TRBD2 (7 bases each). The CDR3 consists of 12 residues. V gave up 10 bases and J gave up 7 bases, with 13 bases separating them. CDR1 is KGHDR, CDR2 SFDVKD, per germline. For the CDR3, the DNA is TGTGCCACGGGCAGGGGGGGTAATGAGCAGTTCTTC. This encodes CATGRGGNEQFF.

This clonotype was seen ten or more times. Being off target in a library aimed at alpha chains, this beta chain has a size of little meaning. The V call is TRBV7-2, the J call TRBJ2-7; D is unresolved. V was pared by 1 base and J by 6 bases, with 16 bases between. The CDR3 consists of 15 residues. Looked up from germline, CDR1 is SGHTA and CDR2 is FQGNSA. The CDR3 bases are TGTGCCAGCAGCTTAGAAGGTGGAACAACACGCGAGCAGTACTTC. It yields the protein CASSLEGGTTREQYF.

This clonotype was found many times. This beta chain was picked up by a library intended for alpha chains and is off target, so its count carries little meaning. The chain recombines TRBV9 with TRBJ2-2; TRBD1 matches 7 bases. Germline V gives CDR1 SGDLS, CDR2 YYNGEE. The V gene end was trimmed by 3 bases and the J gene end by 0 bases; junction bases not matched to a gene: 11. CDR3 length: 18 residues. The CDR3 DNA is TGTGCCAGCAGCGCCCGACCTCGACAGGGTGCGAACACCGGGGAGCTGTTTTTT. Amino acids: CASSARPRQGANTGELFF.

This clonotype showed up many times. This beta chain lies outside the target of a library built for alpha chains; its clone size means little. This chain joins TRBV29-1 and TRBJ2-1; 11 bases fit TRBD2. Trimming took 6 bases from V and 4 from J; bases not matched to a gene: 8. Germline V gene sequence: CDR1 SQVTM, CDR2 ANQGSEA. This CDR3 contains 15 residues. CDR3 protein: CSVVSGRAGYNEQFF. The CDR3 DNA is TGCAGCGTGGTTAGCGGGAGGGCCGGGTACAATGAGCAGTTCTTC.

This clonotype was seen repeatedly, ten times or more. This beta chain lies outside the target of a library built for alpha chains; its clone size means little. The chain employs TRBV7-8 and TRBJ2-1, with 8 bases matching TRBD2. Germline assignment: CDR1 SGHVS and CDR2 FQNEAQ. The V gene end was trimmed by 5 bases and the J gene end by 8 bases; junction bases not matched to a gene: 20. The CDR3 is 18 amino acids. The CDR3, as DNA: TGTGCCAGCAGCCTCACCCGAGCCGGGGTAGCGGGAATCGATGAGCAGTTCTTC. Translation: CASSLTRAGVAGIDEQFF.

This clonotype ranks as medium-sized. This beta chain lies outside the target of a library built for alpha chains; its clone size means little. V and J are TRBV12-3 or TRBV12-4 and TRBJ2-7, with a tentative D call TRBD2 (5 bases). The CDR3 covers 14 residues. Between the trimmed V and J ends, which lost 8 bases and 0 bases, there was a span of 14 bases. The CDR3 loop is CASLPAGGSYEQYF. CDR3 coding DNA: TGTGCCAGCCTTCCGGCGGGCGGCTCCTACGAGCAGTACTTC.

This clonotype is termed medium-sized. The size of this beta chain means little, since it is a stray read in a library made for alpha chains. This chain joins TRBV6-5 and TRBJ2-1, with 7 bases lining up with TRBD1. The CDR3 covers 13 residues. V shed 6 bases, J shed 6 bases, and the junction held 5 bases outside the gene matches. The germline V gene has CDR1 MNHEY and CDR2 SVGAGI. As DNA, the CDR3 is TGTGCCAGCAGACGGACAGGAGGCAATGAGCAGTTCTTC. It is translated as CASRRTGGNEQFF.

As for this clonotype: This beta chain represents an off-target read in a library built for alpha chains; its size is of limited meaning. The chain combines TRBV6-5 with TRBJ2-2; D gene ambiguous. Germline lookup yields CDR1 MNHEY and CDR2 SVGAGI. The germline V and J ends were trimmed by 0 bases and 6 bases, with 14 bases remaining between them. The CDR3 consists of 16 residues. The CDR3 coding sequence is TGTGCCAGCAGTTACTCGAGCTTTGAACGAGCCGGGGAGCTGTTTTTT. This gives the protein CASSYSSFERAGELFF.

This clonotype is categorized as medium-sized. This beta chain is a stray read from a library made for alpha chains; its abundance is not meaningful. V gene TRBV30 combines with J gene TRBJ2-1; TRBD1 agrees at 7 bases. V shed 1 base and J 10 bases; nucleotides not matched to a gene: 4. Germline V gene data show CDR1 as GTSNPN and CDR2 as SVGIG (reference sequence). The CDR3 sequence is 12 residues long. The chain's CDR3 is CAWSAMTGEQFF. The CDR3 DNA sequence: TGTGCCTGGAGTGCCATGACAGGGGAGCAGTTCTTC. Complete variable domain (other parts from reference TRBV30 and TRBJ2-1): SQTIHQWPATLVQPVGSPLSLECTVEGTSNPNLYWYRQAAGRGLQLLFYSVGIGQISSEVPQNLSASRPQDRQFILSSKKLLLSDSGFYLCAWSAMTGEQFFGPGTRLTVL.

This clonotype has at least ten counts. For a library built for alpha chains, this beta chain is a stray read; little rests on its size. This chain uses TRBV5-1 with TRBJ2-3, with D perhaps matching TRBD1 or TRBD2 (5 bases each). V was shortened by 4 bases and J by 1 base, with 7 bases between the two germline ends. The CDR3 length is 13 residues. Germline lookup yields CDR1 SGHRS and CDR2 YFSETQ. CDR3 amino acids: CASSLGGTDTQYF. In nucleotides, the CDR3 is TGCGCCAGCAGCCTGGGGGGCACAGATACGCAGTATTTT.

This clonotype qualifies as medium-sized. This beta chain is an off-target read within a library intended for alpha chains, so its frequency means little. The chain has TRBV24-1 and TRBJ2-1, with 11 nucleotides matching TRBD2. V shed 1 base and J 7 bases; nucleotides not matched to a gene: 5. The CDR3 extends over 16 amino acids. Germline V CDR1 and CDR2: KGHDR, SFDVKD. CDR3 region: CATSDLTSGRFNEQFF. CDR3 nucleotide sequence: TGTGCCACCAGTGATTTAACTAGCGGGAGATTTAATGAGCAGTTCTTC.

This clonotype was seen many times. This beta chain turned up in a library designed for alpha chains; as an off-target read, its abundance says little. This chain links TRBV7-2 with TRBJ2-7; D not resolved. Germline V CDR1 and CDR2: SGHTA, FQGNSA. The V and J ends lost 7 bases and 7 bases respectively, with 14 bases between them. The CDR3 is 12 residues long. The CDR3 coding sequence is TGTGCCAGCAACACTTTCACAGAAGAGCAGTACTTC. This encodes CASNTFTEEQYF.

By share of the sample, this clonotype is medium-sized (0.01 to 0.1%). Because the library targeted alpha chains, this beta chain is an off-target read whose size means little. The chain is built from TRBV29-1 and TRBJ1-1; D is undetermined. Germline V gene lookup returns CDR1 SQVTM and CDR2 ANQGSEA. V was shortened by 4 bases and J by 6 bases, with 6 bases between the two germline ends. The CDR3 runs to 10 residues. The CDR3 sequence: CSVVTPEAFF. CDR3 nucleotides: TGCAGCGTTGTTACTCCTGAAGCTTTCTTT. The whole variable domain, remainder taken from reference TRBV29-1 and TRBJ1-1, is SAVISQKPSRDICQRGTSLTIQCQVDSQVTMMFWYRQQPGQSLTLIATANQGSEATYESGFVIDKFPISRPNLTFSTLTVSNMSPEDSSIYLCSVVTPEAFFGQGTRLTVV.

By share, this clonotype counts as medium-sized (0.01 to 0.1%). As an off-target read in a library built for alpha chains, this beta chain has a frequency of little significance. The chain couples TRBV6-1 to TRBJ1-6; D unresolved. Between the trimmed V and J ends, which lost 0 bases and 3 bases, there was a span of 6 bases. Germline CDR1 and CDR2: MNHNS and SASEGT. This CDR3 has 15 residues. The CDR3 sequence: CASSEAGSYNSPLHF. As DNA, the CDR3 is TGTGCCAGCAGTGAAGCAGGGAGCTATAATTCACCCCTCCACTTT.